The 26 T cell receptor beta chains presented below share a single source sample, sequenced in a study of T-cell memory formation after mild COVID-19. A single record per CDR3 protein comes from TCRdb applying MiXCR to the 5' RACE reads. This sample has around 200,000 distinct CDR3 sequences; about a fifth occur once, and the top ten carry 3% to 4%. Sequencing used PBMCs or a T cell subset sorted from them (not recorded which). These receptors all stem from a man in his late teens or twenties who had mild COVID-19 (a few samples of this study predate the infection). Cell type and time point are not known.

As regards this clonotype: A read error is likely, as this CDR3 ends without the conserved phenylalanine or tryptophan. The limits of the CDR3 on the DNA are not certain, so only TCRdb's listed CDR3 is given. This rearrangement joins TRBV6-6 to TRBJ2-7; no DNA check was done on the table's D call, TRBD2. Germline V gene lookup returns CDR1 MNHNY and CDR2 SVGAGI (reference sequence). The CDR3 spans 11 amino acids, including both terminal residues. The CDR3 protein is CASSFGGSMIL.

This chain links TRBV12-3 or TRBV12-4 with TRBJ2-5, with D perhaps TRBD2 (5 bases). V was trimmed by 6 bases and J by 3 bases, leaving 11 bases between them. The CDR3 has 13 amino acids. The CDR3 nucleotides read TGTGCCAGCAGCCCCACTAGAAAAGAGACCCAGTACTTC. It specifies CASSPTRKETQYF.

The chain has TRBV10-2 and TRBJ2-7, with D perhaps given as TRBD1 or TRBD2 (6 bases each). The CDR3 covers 13 residues. V was trimmed by 4 bases and J by 7 bases, leaving 14 bases between them. Germline assignment: CDR1 WSHSY and CDR2 SAAADI. CDR3 nucleotide sequence: TGCGCCAGCAGTGTACAGGGAGGTGGAGAGCAGTACGTC. It encodes CASSVQGGGEQYV.

This clonotype was detected once. This sequence joins TRBV5-6 and TRBJ1-6; D is unclear. The CDR3 runs to 13 residues. V lost 3 bases, J lost 14 bases, and 15 bases lay in between. Germline-derived CDR1 and CDR2 are SGHDT and YYEEEE. As DNA, the CDR3 is TGTGCCAGCAGCTCGGCCACCCGATGGGCCCTCCACTTT. Protein sequence: CASSSATRWALHF.

The V and J genes are TRBV5-6 and TRBJ2-7; D is possibly TRBD1 (6 bases). Germline lookup yields CDR1 SGHDT and CDR2 YYEEEE. The V gene lost 0 bases and the J gene lost 2 bases, with 12 bases spanning the gap. The CDR3 consists of 15 residues. CDR3 sequence reads: CASSLGSAGAYEQYV. CDR3 sequence (DNA): TGTGCCAGCAGCTTGGGGTCAGCAGGGGCCTACGAGCAGTACGTC.

This rearrangement joins TRBV7-9 to TRBJ1-3, with a weak D call TRBD1 (5 bases). The CDR3 contains 15 residues. V was shortened by 6 bases and J by 0 bases, with 12 bases between the two germline ends. Germline-derived CDR1 and CDR2 are SEHNR and FQNEAQ (reference sequence). The CDR3 DNA follows: TGTGCCAGCAGATCCAGGGCAGGCTCTGGAAACACCATATATTTT. Its protein is CASRSRAGSGNTIYF.

The gene calls are TRBV20-1 and TRBJ1-5; D possibly corresponds to TRBD1 (5 bases). Trimming removed 3 bases at V and 3 bases at J, with 15 bases between. Germline lookup yields CDR1 DFQATT and CDR2 SNEGSKA (reference sequence). The CDR3 contains 15 residues. CDR3 loop: CSASGAGMYNQPQHF. The DNA for the CDR3 is TGCAGTGCTAGTGGGGCAGGGATGTACAATCAGCCCCAGCATTTT.

This clonotype has only a few counts. This sequence joins TRBV20-1 and TRBJ1-1, with D tentatively TRBD1 (6 bases). Trimming removed 1 base at V and 3 bases at J, with 9 bases between. The length of the CDR3 is 13 residues. Germline-derived CDR1 and CDR2 are DFQATT and SNEGSKA (reference sequence). The CDR3 loop is CSARGRGDTEAFF. The DNA of the CDR3 is TGCAGTGCTAGAGGCAGGGGAGACACTGAAGCTTTCTTT.

This clonotype turned up a few times. CDR3 coding DNA: TGTGCCAGCACCCCTCGATCTGGGGCCAACGTCCTGACTTTC. Amino acids: CASTPRSGANVLTF. The chain has TRBV12-3 or TRBV12-4 and TRBJ2-6; D gene unclear. The CDR3 sequence is 14 residues long. The V and J ends lost 7 bases and 1 base respectively, with 8 bases between them.

This clonotype has a handful of counts. The chain recombines TRBV7-2 with TRBJ1-5; perhaps TRBD1 as D (6 bases). V dropped 5 bases and J dropped 5 bases, with 13 bases sitting between them. Looked up from germline, CDR1 is SGHTA and CDR2 is FQGNSA. The CDR3 is 14 amino acids. The chain's CDR3 is CASSHRDPDQPQHF. CDR3 in DNA: TGTGCCAGCAGCCACAGGGATCCGGATCAGCCCCAGCATTTT.

This sequence joins TRBV5-1 and TRBJ1-1, with 7 bases lining up with TRBD1. Per germline, CDR1 SGHRS and CDR2 YFSETQ. This CDR3 has 13 amino acids. Germline trimming cut 6 bases from V and 3 bases from J; bases unmatched to any gene: 5. This CDR3 reads CASTLQGDTEAFF. In DNA form, the CDR3 reads TGCGCCAGCACACTCCAGGGGGACACTGAAGCTTTCTTT.

This clonotype has more than one count but fewer than ten. The genes are TRBV9 and TRBJ1-3, with a tentative D call TRBD1 (5 bases). Germline values: CDR1 SGDLS, CDR2 YYNGEE. This CDR3 has 14 residues. V dropped 0 bases and J dropped 3 bases, with 7 bases sitting between them. This chain's CDR3 is CASSVAGVGNTIYF. Here the CDR3 DNA reads TGTGCCAGCAGCGTAGCGGGGGTTGGAAACACCATATATTTT.

The chain carries TRBV28 and TRBJ2-2; 8 nucleotides line up with TRBD1. Germline V gene data show CDR1 as MDHEN and CDR2 as SYDVKM. V lost 5 bases and J lost 3; bases outside the gene matches: 14. There are 18 residues in the CDR3. The CDR3 DNA reads as TGTGCCAGCAGTCGCCTGCCCCGGACAGGGTGGGACACCGGGGAGCTGTTTTTT. It encodes CASSRLPRTGWDTGELFF.

The chain combines TRBV5-6 with TRBJ2-3; D remains unclear. V dropped 4 bases and J dropped 7 bases, with 7 bases sitting between them. The CDR3 spans 11 residues. The V gene's germline CDR1 is SGHDT and CDR2 YYEEEE. In DNA, the CDR3 is TGTGCCAGCAGCAATGAGTATACGCAGTATTTT. Translated, it gives CASSNEYTQYF.

V usage is TRBV4-1 and J usage is TRBJ2-1; D possibly corresponds to TRBD1 (6 bases). V shed 2 bases and J shed 8 bases, with 7 bases lying between them. Germline V gene data show CDR1 as MGHRA and CDR2 as YSYEKL. The CDR3 sequence is 12 residues long. CDR3 residues: CASSQQGYEQFF. The CDR3 coding sequence is TGCGCCAGCAGCCAACAGGGGTATGAGCAGTTCTTC.

The chain joins TRBV12-3 or TRBV12-4 to TRBJ2-6; D not certain. This CDR3 region has 16 residues. The V end lost 0 bases, the J end lost 3 bases, and 9 bases lay between the germline ends. This chain's CDR3 is CASSLARVIGANVLTF. Written as DNA, the CDR3 is TGTGCCAGCAGTTTAGCTCGGGTAATTGGGGCCAACGTCCTGACTTTC.

Many counts were recorded for this clonotype. The rearrangement joins TRBV7-2 to TRBJ2-1; D is unresolved. Germline loops: CDR1 SGHTA, CDR2 FQGNSA. CDR3 length: 14 amino acids. The V and J ends lost 5 bases and 5 bases respectively, with 13 bases between them. The CDR3 is CASSPGFADNEQFF. In DNA form, the CDR3 reads TGTGCCAGCAGCCCAGGCTTTGCGGACAATGAGCAGTTCTTC. Looking up the rest from reference TRBV7-2 and TRBJ2-1 gives the full variable domain: GAGVSQSPSNKVTEKGKDVELRCDPISGHTALYWYRQSLGQGLEFLIYFQGNSAPDKSGLPSDRFSAERTGGSVSTLTIQRTQQEDSAVYLCASSPGFADNEQFFGPGTRLTVL.

The chain recombines TRBV7-6 with TRBJ1-3; D ambiguous. Trimming stripped 4 bases from V and 4 bases from J, with 5 bases between. CDR1 is SGHVS, CDR2 FNYEAQ, per germline. This CDR3 region has 12 residues. The CDR3 reads CASSSQGNTIYF. The CDR3 DNA follows: TGTGCCAGCAGCTCCCAGGGAAACACCATATATTTT.

This chain links TRBV6-2 or TRBV6-3 with TRBJ1-1, with unresolved D. The CDR3 has 14 amino acids. Germline values: CDR1 MNHEY, CDR2 SVGEGT. The V end was cut by 0 bases, the J end by 5 bases, with 10 bases between. CDR3 loop: CASSYSIGKTEAFF. The CDR3 nucleotides read TGTGCCAGCAGTTACTCGATCGGCAAGACTGAAGCTTTCTTT.

This sequence joins TRBV6-5 and TRBJ1-3; D possibly corresponds to TRBD1 (5 bases). Germline V lookup: CDR1 MNHEY, CDR2 SVGAGI. The ends were cut back, 0 bases at V and 5 bases at J, with 11 bases in the middle. The CDR3 sequence is 15 residues long. CDR3 sequence reads: CASSYSTWGRNTIYF. As DNA, the CDR3 is TGTGCCAGCAGTTACTCGACTTGGGGGAGAAACACCATATATTTT.

In this sample, this clonotype turned up many times. This chain connects TRBV7-3 to TRBJ2-5; 8 bases line up with TRBD2. Germline V gene data show CDR1 as SGHTA and CDR2 as FQGTGA. This CDR3 is 13 amino acids long. V shed 5 bases, J shed 7 bases, and the junction held 6 bases outside the gene matches. The DNA for the CDR3 is TGTGCCAGCAGCCAAACTAGCGGCATGACCCAGTACTTC. Its protein is CASSQTSGMTQYF.

The chain joins TRBV24-1 to TRBJ2-5, with unresolved D. Trimming shortened V by 2 bases and J by 3 bases, and 15 bases separated the two germline ends. Germline V gene data show CDR1 as KGHDR and CDR2 as SFDVKD. The CDR3 is made up of 16 amino acids. CDR3 region: CATSDSKYFRKETQYF. The CDR3 DNA is TGTGCCACCAGTGATTCGAAGTACTTTAGAAAAGAGACCCAGTACTTC.

This clonotype was counted between two and nine times. This chain links TRBV3-1 with TRBJ2-5, with 7 nucleotides matching TRBD1. The CDR3 covers 15 residues. J was trimmed by 5 bases and V by 1 base; bases with no gene match: 7. Germline V gives CDR1 LGHDT, CDR2 YNNKEL (reference sequence). CDR3 sequence reads: CASSQVSRGLETQYF. Written as DNA, the CDR3 is TGTGCCAGCAGCCAAGTAAGCAGGGGGTTGGAGACCCAGTACTTC.

J is TRBJ2-3 and V is TRBV20-1; possibly TRBD2 for D (6 bases). CDR3 size: 13 residues. CDR1 is DFQATT and CDR2 is SNEGSKA in the germline V gene (reference sequence). V was trimmed by 4 bases and J by 1 base, leaving 9 bases between them. The CDR3 sequence is CSANGGGTDTQYF. Written as DNA, the CDR3 is TGCAGTGCTAACGGAGGGGGCACAGATACGCAGTATTTT.

This clonotype was observed a few times. The chain combines TRBV3-1 with TRBJ2-3; the D call may be TRBD1 or TRBD2 (5 bases each). Germline lookup yields CDR1 LGHDT and CDR2 YNNKEL (reference sequence). The CDR3 runs to 14 residues. Trimming stripped 4 bases from V and 7 bases from J, with 15 bases between. This CDR3 is CASSRESGRNTQYF. DNA of the CDR3: TGTGCCAGCAGCCGCGAGTCGGGGCGGAATACGCAGTATTTT.

This clonotype was counted a few times. The chain uses TRBV6-5 and TRBJ1-6, with D tentatively TRBD1 (5 bases). CDR1 and CDR2 from the germline V gene are MNHEY and SVGAGI. Trimming took off 5 bases at V and 6 bases at J, with 11 bases between the two ends. This CDR3 comprises 14 residues. CDR3 coding DNA: TGTGCCAGCAGTCCCCAGGGAGGTAATTCACCCCTCCACTTT. Protein sequence: CASSPQGGNSPLHF.